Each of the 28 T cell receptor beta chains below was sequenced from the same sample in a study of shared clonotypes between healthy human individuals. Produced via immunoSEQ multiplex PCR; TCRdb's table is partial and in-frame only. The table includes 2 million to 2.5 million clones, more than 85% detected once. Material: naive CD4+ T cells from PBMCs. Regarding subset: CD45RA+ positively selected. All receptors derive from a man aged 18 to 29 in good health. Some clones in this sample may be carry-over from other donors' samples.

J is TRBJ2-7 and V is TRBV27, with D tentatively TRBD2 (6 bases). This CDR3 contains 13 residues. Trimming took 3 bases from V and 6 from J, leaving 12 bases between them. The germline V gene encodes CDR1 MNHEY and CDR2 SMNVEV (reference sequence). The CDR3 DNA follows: TGTGCCAGCAGTTTCGGAGGGAACCTCGAGCAGTACTTC. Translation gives CASSFGGNLEQYF.

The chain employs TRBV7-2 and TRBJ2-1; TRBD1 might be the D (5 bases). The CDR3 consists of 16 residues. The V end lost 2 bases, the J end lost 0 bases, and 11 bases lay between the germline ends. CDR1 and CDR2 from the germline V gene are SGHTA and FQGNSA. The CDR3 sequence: CASSLQGTSSYNEQFF. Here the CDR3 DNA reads TGTGCCAGCAGCTTACAGGGAACGAGCTCCTACAATGAGCAGTTCTTC. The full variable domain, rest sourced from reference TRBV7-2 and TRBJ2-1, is GAGVSQSPSNKVTEKGKDVELRCDPISGHTALYWYRQSLGQGLEFLIYFQGNSAPDKSGLPSDRFSAERTGGSVSTLTIQRTQQEDSAVYLCASSLQGTSSYNEQFFGPGTRLTVL.

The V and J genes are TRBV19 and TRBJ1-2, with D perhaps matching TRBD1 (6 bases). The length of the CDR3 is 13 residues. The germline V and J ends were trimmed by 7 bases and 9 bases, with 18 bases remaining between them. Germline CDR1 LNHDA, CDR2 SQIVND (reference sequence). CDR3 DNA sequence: TGTGCCAGTAACCTCCGGGGGCAGGGTAGCTACACCTTC. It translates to CASNLRGQGSYTF.

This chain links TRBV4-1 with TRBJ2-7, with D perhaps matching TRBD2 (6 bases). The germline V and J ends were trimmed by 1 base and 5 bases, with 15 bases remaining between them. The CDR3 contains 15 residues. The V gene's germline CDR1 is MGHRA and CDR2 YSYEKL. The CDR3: CASSQVSGEAHEQYF. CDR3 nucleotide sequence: TGCGCCAGCAGCCAAGTTTCGGGAGAAGCTCACGAGCAGTACTTC.

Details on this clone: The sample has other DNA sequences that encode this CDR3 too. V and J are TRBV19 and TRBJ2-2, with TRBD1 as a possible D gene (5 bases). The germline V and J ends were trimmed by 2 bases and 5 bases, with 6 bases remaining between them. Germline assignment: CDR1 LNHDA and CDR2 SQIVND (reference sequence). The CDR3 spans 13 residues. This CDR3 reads CASSIRGTGELFF. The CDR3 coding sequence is TGTGCCAGTAGTATAAGGGGAACCGGGGAGCTGTTTTTT.

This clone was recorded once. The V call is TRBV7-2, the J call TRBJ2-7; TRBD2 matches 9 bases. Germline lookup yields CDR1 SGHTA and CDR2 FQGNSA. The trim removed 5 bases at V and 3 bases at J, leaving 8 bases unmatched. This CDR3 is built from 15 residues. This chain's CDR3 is CASSTRLAVNYEQYF. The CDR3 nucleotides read TGTGCCAGCAGCACCCGACTAGCGGTTAACTACGAGCAGTACTTC.

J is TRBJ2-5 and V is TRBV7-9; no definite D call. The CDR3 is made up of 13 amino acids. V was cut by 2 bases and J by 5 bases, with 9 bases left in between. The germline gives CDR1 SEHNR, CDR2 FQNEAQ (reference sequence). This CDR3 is CASSLRVGETQYF. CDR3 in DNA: TGTGCCAGCAGCTTAAGGGTGGGGGAGACCCAGTACTTC. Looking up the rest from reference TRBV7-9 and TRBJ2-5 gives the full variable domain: DTGVSQNPRHKITKRGQNVTFRCDPISEHNRLYWYRQTLGQGPEFLTYFQNEAQLEKSRLLSDRFSAERPKGSFSTLEIQRTEQGDSAMYLCASSLRVGETQYFGPGTRLLVL.

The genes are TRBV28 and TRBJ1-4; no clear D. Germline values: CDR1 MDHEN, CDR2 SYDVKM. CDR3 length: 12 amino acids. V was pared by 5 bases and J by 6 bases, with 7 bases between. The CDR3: CASSPPHEKLFF. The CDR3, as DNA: TGTGCCAGCAGTCCGCCACATGAAAAACTGTTTTTT.

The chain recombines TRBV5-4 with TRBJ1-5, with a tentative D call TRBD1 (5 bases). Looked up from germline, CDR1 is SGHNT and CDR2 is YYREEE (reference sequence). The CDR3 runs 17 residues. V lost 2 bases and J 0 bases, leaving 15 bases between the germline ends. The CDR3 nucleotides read TGTGCCAGCAGCTTATTCACAGGACCCTATAGCAATCAGCCCCAGCATTTT. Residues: CASSLFTGPYSNQPQHF.

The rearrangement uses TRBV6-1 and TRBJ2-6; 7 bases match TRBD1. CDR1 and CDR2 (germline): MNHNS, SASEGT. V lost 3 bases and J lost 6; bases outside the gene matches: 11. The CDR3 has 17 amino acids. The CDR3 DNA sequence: TGTGCCAGCAGTGATTCGGACAGGAGGTTTACGGCCAACGTCCTGACTTTC. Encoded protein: CASSDSDRRFTANVLTF.

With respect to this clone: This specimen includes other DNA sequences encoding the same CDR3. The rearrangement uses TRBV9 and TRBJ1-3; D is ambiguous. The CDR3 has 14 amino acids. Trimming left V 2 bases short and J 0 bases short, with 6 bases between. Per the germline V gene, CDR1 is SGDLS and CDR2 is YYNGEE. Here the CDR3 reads CASSVGSSGNTIYF. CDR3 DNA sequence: TGTGCCAGCAGCGTTGGGAGCTCTGGAAACACCATATATTTT.

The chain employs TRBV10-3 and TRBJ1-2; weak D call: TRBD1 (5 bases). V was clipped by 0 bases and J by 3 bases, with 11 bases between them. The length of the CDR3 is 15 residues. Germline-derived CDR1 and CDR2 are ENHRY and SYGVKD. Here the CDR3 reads CAISESTRGDYGYTF. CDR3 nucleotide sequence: TGTGCCATCAGTGAGTCTACGCGGGGCGACTATGGCTACACCTTC.

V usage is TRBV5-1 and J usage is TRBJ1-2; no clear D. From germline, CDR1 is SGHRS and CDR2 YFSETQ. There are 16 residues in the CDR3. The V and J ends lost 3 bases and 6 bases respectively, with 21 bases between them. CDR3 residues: CASSSRPPSGQDGYTF. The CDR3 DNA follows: TGCGCCAGCAGCTCCCGACCCCCCTCTGGGCAGGATGGCTACACCTTC. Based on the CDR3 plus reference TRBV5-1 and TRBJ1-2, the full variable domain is KAGVTQTPRYLIKTRGQQVTLSCSPISGHRSVSWYQQTPGQGLQFLFEYFSETQRNKGNFPGRFSGRQFSNSRSEMNVSTLELGDSALYLCASSSRPPSGQDGYTFGSGTRLTVV.

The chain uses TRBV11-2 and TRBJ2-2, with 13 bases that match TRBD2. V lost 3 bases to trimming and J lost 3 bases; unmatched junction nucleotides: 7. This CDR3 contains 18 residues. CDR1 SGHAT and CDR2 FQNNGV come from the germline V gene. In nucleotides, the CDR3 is TGTGCCAGCAGCTTCCGGGGTGGACTAGCGGGAGACACCGGGGAGCTGTTTTTT. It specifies CASSFRGGLAGDTGELFF.

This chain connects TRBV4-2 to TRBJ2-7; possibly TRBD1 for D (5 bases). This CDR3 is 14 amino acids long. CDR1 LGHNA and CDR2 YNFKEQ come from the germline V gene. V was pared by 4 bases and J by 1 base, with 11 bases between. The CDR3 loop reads CASSLQTASYEQYF. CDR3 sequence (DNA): TGTGCCAGCAGCCTGCAGACAGCATCCTACGAGCAGTACTTC.

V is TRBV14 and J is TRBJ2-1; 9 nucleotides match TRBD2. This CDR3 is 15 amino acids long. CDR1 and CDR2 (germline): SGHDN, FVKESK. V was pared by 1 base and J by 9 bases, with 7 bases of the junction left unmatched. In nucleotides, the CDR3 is TGTGCCAGCAGCCAAGGATTTAGCGGGAGAAGTGAGCAGTTCTTC. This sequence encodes CASSQGFSGRSEQFF.

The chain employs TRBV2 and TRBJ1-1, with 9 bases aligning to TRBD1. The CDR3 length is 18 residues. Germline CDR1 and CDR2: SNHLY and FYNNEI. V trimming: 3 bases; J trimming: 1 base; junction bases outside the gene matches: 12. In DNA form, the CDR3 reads TGTGCCAGCAGTGATCGGGGGAGACAGGGGGTCCCGAACACTGAAGCTTTCTTT. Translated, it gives CASSDRGRQGVPNTEAFF.

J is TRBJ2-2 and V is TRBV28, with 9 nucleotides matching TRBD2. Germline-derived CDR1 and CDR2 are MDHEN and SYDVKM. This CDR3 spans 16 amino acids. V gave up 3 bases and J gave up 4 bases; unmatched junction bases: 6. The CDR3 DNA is TGTGCCAGCAGTTTGACTAGCGGACCCGGCACCGGGGAGCTGTTTTTT. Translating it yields CASSLTSGPGTGELFF.

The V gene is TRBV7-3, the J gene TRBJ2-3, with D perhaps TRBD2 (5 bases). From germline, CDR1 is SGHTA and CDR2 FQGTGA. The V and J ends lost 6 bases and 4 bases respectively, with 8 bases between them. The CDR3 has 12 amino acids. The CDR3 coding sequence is TGTGCCAGCAGTGAGGGAGCAGATACGCAGTATTTT. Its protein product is CASSEGADTQYF. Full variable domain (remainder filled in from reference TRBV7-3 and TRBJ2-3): GAGVSQTPSNKVTEKGKYVELRCDPISGHTALYWYRQSLGQGPEFLIYFQGTGAADDSGLPNDRFFAVRPEGSVSTLKIQRTERGDSAVYLCASSEGADTQYFGPGTRLTVL.

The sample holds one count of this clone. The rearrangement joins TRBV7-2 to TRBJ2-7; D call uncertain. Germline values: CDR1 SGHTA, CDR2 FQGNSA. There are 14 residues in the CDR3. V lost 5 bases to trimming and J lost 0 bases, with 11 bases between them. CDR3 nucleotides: TGTGCCAGCAGCGCCCCGAGTAGCTCCTACGAGCAGTACTTC. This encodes CASSAPSSSYEQYF.

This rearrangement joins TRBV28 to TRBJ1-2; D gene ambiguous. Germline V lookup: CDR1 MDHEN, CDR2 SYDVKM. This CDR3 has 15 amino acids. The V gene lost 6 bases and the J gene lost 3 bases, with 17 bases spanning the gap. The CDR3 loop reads CASSRLVVRDYGYTF. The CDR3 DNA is TGTGCCAGCAGCCGGTTGGTAGTGCGGGACTATGGCTACACCTTC.

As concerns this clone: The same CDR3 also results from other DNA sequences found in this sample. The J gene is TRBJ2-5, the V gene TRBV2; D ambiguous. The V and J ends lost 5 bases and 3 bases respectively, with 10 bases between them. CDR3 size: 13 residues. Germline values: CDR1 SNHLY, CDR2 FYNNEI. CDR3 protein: CASSRRREETQYF. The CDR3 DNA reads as TGTGCCAGCAGTCGGCGTCGGGAAGAGACCCAGTACTTC. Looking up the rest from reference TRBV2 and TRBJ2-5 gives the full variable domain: EPEVTQTPSHQVTQMGQEVILRCVPISNHLYFYWYRQILGQKVEFLVSFYNNEISEKSEIFDDQFSVERPDGSNFTLKIRSTKLEDSAMYFCASSRRREETQYFGPGTRLLVL.

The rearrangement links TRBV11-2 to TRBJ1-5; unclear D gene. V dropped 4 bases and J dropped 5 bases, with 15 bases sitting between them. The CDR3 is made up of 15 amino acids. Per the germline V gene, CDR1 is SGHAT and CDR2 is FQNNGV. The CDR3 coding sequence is TGTGCCAGCAGCTCCCGGACGGGGTGGGATCAGCCCCAGCATTTT. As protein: CASSSRTGWDQPQHF.

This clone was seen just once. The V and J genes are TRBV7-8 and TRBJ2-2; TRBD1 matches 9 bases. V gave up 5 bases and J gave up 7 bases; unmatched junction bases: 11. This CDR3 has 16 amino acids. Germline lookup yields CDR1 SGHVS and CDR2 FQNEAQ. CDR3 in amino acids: CASSPFNRGQDGELFF. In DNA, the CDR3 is TGTGCCAGCAGCCCTTTCAACAGGGGGCAGGACGGGGAGCTGTTTTTT.

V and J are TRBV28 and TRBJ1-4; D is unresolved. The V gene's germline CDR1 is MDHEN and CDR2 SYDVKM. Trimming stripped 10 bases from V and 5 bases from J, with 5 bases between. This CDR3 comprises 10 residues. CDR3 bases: TGTGCCACCCGAAATGAAAAACTGTTTTTT. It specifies CATRNEKLFF.

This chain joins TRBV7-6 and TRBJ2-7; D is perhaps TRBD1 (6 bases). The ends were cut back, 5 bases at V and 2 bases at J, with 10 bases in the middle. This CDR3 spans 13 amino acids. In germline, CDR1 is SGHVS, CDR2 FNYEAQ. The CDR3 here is CASSRWTAYEQYF. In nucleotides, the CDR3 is TGTGCCAGCAGCCGGTGGACAGCCTACGAGCAGTACTTC.

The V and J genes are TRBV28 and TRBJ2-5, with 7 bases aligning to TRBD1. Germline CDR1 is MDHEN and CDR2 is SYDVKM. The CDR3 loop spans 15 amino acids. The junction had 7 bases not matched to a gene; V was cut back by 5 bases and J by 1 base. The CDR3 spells CASSPLTGIQETQYF. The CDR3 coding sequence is TGTGCCAGCAGTCCCCTGACAGGGATCCAAGAGACCCAGTACTTC.

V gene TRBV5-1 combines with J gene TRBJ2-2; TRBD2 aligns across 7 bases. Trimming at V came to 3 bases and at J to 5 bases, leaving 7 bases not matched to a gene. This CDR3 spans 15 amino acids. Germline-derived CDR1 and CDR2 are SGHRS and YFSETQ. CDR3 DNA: TGCGCCAGCAGCTGGATGGGCGGGGGTACCGGGGAGCTGTTTTTT. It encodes CASSWMGGGTGELFF.